These 11 T cell receptor beta chains were all obtained from the same sample, sequenced in a study of identifying expanded T cells in peripheral blood. Method: immunoSEQ multiplex PCR; TCRdb's copy keeps in-frame clones and lacks some. The table lists under 130,000 clones, approximately 90% of them singletons. Sequencing input: blood. These receptors all stem from a person aged 18 to 70 in good health.

The V and J genes are TRBV10-1 and TRBJ2-1; a possible D gene is TRBD1 (5 bases). V was clipped by 2 bases and J by 10 bases, with 12 bases between them. The germline CDR1 and CDR2 sequences are WNHNN and SYGVQD (reference sequence). The CDR3 loop spans 13 amino acids. The CDR3 loop reads CASSERGQGEQFF. The CDR3 DNA reads as TGCGCCAGCAGTGAGAGGGGTCAAGGGGAGCAGTTCTTC.

This chain joins TRBV27 and TRBJ2-1; tentative D call: TRBD2 (5 bases). The CDR3 runs 16 residues. Germline CDR1 reads MNHEY; CDR2 reads SMNVEV (reference sequence). The V and J ends lost 5 bases and 4 bases respectively, with 18 bases between them. CDR3 in amino acids: CASSPRTFRGYNEQFF. CDR3 DNA sequence: TGTGCCAGCAGTCCTCGGACCTTCCGGGGATACAATGAGCAGTTCTTC.

The chain joins TRBV9 to TRBJ1-1, with TRBD1 identical over 7 bases. Germline assignment: CDR1 SGDLS and CDR2 YYNGEE. Trimming took 4 bases from V and 4 from J; bases not matched to a gene: 10. There are 15 residues in the CDR3. The CDR3 region is CASSPGGGRATEAFF. CDR3 DNA: TGTGCCAGCAGCCCAGGGGGGGGTCGGGCCACTGAAGCTTTCTTT.

The V call is TRBV7-3, the J call TRBJ2-1, with TRBD1 identical over 11 bases. V dropped 4 bases and J dropped 4; count of bases not matched to a gene: 3. The CDR3 covers 15 residues. CDR1 is SGHTA, CDR2 FQGTGA, per germline. CDR3 sequence (DNA): TGTGCCAGCAGCTCCGGGACAGGGGGTTACAATGAGCAGTTCTTC. Its protein product is CASSSGTGGYNEQFF.

V and J are TRBV4-1 and TRBJ2-3; unclear D gene. The V end was cut by 1 base, the J end by 5 bases, with 7 bases between. The CDR3 loop spans 13 amino acids. Germline CDR1 and CDR2: MGHRA and YSYEKL. The CDR3 region is CASSQGAEDTQYF. CDR3 nucleotides: TGCGCCAGCAGCCAAGGTGCAGAAGATACGCAGTATTTT.

The gene calls are TRBV21-1 and TRBJ1-4; the tabulated D call, TRBD1, remains unverified against the DNA. TRBV21-1 is marked as a pseudogene. The CDR3 runs 14 residues. DNA of the CDR3: TGTGCCAGCACCCCGGGACAGAGAAATGAAAAACTGTTTTTT. This translates into CASTPGQRNEKLFF.

The CDR3 protein is CASSPRPETTGYNEQFF. CDR3 nucleotide sequence: TGCGCCAGCAGCCCCCGCCCCGAGACCACGGGTTACAATGAGCAGTTCTTC. The chain is built from TRBV4-3 and TRBJ2-1; the D is unclear. This CDR3 contains 17 residues. Looked up from germline, CDR1 is LGHNA and CDR2 is YSLEER. V lost 4 bases and J lost 4, with 20 bases in between.

This rearrangement joins TRBV11-2 to TRBJ1-1, with D unresolved. The V end was cut by 1 base, the J end by 4 bases, with 10 bases between. This CDR3 has 14 amino acids. CDR1 and CDR2 from the germline V gene are SGHAT and FQNNGV. The CDR3 here is CASSLAPDGTEAFF. CDR3 DNA: TGTGCCAGCAGCTTAGCCCCGGACGGCACTGAAGCTTTCTTT.

This chain uses TRBV6-5 with TRBJ2-7, with D uncertain. The CDR3 loop spans 14 amino acids. Germline V lookup: CDR1 MNHEY, CDR2 SVGAGI. V was clipped by 5 bases and J by 6 bases, with 17 bases between them. CDR3 amino acids: CASSTRTGLGEQYF. The CDR3, as DNA: TGTGCCAGCAGTACGAGGACCGGCCTCGGCGAGCAGTACTTC.

The V and J genes are TRBV10-3 and TRBJ2-1; possible D gene TRBD2, 7 bases. Trimming left V 6 bases short and J 0 bases short, with 12 bases between. CDR1 and CDR2 from the germline V gene are ENHRY and SYGVKD. This CDR3 has 15 residues. As DNA, the CDR3 is TGTGCCATCAGCCGCGGGGGCCTCTCCTACAATGAGCAGTTCTTC. Its translation: CAISRGGLSYNEQFF.

This clone was found a few times. The chain links TRBV2 to TRBJ1-2; 7 bases map to TRBD1. The trim removed 0 bases at V and 4 bases at J, leaving 8 bases unmatched. Germline V gene sequence: CDR1 SNHLY, CDR2 FYNNEI. This CDR3 region has 16 residues. The CDR3 sequence: CASSEALRDRTYGYTF. The CDR3 nucleotides are TGTGCCAGCAGTGAAGCGCTTCGGGACAGAACCTATGGCTACACCTTC.